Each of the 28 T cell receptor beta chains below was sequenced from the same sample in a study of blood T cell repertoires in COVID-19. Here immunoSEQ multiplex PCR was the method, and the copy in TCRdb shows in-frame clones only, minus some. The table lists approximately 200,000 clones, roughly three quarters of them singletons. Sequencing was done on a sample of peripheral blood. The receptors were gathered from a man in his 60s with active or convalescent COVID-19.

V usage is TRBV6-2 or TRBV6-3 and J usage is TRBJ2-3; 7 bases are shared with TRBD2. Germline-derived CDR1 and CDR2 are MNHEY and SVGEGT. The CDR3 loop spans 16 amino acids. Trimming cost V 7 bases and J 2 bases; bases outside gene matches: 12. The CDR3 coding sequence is TGTGCCAGCACCCCCCGGGAGCGGGACCCCACAGATACGCAGTATTTT. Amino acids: CASTPRERDPTDTQYF.

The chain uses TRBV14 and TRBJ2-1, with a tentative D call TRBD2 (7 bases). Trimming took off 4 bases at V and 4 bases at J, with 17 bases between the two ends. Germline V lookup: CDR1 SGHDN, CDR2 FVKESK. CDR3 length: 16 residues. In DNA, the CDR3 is TGTGCCAGCAGCCCACGGGGGGCCGGAGGGTACAATGAGCAGTTCTTC. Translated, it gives CASSPRGAGGYNEQFF.

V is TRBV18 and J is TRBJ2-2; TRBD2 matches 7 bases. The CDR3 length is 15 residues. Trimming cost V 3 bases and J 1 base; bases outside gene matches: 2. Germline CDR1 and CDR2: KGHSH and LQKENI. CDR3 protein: CASSPASGNTGELFF. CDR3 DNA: TGTGCCAGCTCACCGGCTAGCGGGAACACCGGGGAGCTGTTTTTT.

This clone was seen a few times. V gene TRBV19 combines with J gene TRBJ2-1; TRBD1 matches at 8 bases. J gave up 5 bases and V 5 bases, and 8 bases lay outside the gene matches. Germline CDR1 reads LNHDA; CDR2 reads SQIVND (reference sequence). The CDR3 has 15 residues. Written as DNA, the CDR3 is TGTGCCAGTAGTCTCCGGACAGGGTCTAACAATGAGCAGTTCTTC. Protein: CASSLRTGSNNEQFF.

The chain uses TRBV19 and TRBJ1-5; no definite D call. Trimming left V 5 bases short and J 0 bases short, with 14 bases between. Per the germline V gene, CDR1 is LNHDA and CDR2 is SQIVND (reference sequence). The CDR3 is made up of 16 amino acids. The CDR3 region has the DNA TGTGCCAGTAGTGCCCGAGGGCTGTATAGCAATCAGCCCCAGCATTTT. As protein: CASSARGLYSNQPQHF.

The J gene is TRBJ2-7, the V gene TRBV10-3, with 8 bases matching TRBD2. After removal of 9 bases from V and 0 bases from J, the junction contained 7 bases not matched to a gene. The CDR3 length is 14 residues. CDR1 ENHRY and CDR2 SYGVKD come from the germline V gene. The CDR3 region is CAIQTSVYSYEQYF. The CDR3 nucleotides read TGTGCCATTCAGACTAGCGTTTACTCCTACGAGCAGTACTTC.

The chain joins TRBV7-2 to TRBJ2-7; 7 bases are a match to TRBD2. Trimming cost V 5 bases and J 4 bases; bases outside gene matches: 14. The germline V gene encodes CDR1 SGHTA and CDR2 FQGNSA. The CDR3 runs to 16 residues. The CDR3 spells CASSRTSGMGEYEQYF. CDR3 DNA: TGTGCCAGCAGCCGGACAAGCGGGATGGGGGAGTACGAGCAGTACTTC.

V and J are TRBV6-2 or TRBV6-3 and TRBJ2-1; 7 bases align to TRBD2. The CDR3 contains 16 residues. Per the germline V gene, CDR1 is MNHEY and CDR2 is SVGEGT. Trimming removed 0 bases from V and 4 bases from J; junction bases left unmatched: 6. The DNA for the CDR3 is TGTGCCAGCAGTTACTCGCGACCAGCGGGGTACAATGAGCAGTTCTTC. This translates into CASSYSRPAGYNEQFF.

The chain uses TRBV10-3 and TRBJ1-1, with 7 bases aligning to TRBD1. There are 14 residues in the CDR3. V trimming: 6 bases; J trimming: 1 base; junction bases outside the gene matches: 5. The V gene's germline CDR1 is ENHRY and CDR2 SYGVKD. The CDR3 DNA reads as TGTGCCATCAGATCCGGGACAGAGAACACTGAAGCTTTCTTT. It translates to CAIRSGTENTEAFF.

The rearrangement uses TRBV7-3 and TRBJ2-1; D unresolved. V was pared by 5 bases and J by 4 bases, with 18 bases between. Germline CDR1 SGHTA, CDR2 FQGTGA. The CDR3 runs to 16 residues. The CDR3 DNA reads TGTGCCAGCAGCCCCACCCCGTCTACGCTATACAATGAGCAGTTCTTC. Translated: CASSPTPSTLYNEQFF.

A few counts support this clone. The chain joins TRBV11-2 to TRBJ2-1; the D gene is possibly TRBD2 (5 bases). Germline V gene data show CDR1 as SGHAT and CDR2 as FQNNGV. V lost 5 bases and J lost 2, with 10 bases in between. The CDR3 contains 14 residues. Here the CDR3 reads CASSGAATYNEQFF. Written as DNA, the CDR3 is TGTGCCAGCAGCGGAGCGGCTACCTACAATGAGCAGTTCTTC.

CDR3 loop: CASNLPNTGELFF. For the CDR3, the DNA is TGTGCCAGCAACTTACCGAACACCGGGGAGCTGTTTTTT. The chain links TRBV28 to TRBJ2-2; D ambiguous. V lost 7 bases and J lost 0, with 6 bases in between. Germline CDR1 reads MDHEN; CDR2 reads SYDVKM. The CDR3 loop spans 13 amino acids.

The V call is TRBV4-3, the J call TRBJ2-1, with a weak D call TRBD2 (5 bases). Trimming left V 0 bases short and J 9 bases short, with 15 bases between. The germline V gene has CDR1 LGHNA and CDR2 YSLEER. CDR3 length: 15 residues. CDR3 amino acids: CASSQDHPREGEQFF. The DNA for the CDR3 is TGCGCCAGCAGCCAAGATCATCCCAGAGAGGGTGAGCAGTTCTTC.

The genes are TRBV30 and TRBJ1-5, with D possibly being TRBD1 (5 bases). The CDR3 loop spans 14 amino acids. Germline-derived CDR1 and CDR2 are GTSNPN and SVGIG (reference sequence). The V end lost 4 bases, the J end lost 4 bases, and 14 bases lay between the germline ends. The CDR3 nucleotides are TGTGCCTGGAACTTTAGGGGAGGGAATCAGCCCCAGCATTTT. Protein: CAWNFRGGNQPQHF.

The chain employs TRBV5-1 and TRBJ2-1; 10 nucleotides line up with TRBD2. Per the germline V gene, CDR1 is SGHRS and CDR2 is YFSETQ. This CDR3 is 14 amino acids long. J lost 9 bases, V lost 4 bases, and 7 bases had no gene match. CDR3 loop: CASSPGTSVVEQFF. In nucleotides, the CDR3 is TGCGCCAGCAGCCCGGGGACTAGCGTGGTTGAGCAGTTCTTC. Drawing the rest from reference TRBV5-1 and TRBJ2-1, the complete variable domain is KAGVTQTPRYLIKTRGQQVTLSCSPISGHRSVSWYQQTPGQGLQFLFEYFSETQRNKGNFPGRFSGRQFSNSRSEMNVSTLELGDSALYLCASSPGTSVVEQFFGPGTRLTVL.

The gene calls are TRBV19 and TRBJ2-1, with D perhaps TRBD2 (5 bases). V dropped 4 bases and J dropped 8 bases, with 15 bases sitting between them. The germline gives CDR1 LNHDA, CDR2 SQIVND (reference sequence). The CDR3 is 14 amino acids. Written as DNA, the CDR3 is TGTGCCAGTAGTACCGGACTGCCCCTCGATGAGCAGTTCTTC. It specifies CASSTGLPLDEQFF.

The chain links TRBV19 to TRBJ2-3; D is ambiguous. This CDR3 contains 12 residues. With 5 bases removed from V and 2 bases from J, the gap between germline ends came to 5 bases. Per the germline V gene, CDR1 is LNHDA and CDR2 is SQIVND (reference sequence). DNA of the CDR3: TGTGCCAGTAGTTTAAACACAGATACGCAGTATTTT. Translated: CASSLNTDTQYF.

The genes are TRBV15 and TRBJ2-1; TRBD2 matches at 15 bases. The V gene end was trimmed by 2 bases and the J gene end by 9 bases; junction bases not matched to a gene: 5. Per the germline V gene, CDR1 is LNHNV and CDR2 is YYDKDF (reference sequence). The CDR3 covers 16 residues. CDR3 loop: CATSRLGLAGGGEQFF. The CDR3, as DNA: TGTGCCACCAGCAGACTGGGACTAGCGGGAGGAGGTGAGCAGTTCTTC.

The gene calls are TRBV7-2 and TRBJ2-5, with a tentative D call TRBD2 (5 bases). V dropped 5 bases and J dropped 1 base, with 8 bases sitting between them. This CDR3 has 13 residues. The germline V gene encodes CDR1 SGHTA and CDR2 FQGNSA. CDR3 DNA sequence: TGTGCCAGCAGCGGGAGTTCCCAAGAGACCCAGTACTTC. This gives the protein CASSGSSQETQYF.

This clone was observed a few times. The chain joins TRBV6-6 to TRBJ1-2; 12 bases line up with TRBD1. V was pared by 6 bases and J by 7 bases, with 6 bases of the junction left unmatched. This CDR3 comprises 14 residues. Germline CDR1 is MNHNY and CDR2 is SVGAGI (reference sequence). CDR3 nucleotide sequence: TGTGCCAGCAGGGAGGGACAGGGGGCAAGTGGCTACACCTTC. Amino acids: CASREGQGASGYTF.

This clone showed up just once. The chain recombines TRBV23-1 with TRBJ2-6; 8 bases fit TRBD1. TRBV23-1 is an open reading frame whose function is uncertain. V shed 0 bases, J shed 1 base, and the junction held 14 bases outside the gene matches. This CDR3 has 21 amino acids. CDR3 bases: TGCGCCAGCAGTCAATCGTTTTGCGGGACAGGAGTTAGATCTGGGGCCAACGTCCTGACTTTC. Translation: CASSQSFCGTGVRSGANVLTF.

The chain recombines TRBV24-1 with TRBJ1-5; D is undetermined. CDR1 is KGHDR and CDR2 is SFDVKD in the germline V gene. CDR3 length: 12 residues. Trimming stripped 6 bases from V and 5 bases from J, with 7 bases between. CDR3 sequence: CATSLTDQPQHF. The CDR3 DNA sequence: TGTGCCACCAGTTTAACGGATCAGCCCCAGCATTTT.

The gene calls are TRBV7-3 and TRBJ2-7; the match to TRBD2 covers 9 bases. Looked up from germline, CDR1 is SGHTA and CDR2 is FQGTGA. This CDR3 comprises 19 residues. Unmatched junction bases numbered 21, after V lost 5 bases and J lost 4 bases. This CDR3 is CASSLLSVFGAGGPYEQYF. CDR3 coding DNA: TGTGCCAGCAGCCTTCTCTCCGTCTTTGGGGCGGGAGGGCCGTACGAGCAGTACTTC. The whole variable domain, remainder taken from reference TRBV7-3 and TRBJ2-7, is GAGVSQTPSNKVTEKGKYVELRCDPISGHTALYWYRQSLGQGPEFLIYFQGTGAADDSGLPNDRFFAVRPEGSVSTLKIQRTERGDSAVYLCASSLLSVFGAGGPYEQYFGPGTRLTVT.

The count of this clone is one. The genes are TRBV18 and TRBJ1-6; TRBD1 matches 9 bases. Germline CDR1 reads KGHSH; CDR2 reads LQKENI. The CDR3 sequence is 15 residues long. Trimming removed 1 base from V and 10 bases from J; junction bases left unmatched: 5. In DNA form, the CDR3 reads TGTGCCAGCTCACCACTGACAGGGGGGCGGTCACCCCTCCACTTT. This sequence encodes CASSPLTGGRSPLHF.

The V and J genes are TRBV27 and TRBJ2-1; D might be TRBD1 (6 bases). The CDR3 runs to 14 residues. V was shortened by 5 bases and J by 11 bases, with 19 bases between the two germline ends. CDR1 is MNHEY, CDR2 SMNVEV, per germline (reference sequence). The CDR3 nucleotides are TGTGCCAGCAGTGCTACAGGGCCCCCCGCGAAGCAGTTCTTC. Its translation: CASSATGPPAKQFF.

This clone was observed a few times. The CDR3 DNA is TGTGCCAGCTCACCCGGGACAGGGGGCCAGACCCAGTACTTC. Its protein is CASSPGTGGQTQYF. The chain uses TRBV18 and TRBJ2-5; 12 bases agree with TRBD1. From germline, CDR1 is KGHSH and CDR2 LQKENI. Trimming took 3 bases from V and 6 from J; bases not matched to a gene: 2. The CDR3 length is 14 residues.

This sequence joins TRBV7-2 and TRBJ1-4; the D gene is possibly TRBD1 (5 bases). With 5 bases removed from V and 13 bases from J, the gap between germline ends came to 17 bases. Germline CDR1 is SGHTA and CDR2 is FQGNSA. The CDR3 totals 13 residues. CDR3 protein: CASSPGRLQPLFF. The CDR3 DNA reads TGTGCCAGCAGCCCAGGGCGGCTTCAACCACTGTTTTTT.

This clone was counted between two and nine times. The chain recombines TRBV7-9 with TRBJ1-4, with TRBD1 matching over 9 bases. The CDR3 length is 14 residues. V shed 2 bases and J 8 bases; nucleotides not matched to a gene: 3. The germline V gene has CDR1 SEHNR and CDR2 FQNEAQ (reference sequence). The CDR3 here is CASSLNRGQEKLFF. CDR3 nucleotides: TGTGCCAGCAGCTTAAACAGGGGGCAAGAAAAACTGTTTTTT.